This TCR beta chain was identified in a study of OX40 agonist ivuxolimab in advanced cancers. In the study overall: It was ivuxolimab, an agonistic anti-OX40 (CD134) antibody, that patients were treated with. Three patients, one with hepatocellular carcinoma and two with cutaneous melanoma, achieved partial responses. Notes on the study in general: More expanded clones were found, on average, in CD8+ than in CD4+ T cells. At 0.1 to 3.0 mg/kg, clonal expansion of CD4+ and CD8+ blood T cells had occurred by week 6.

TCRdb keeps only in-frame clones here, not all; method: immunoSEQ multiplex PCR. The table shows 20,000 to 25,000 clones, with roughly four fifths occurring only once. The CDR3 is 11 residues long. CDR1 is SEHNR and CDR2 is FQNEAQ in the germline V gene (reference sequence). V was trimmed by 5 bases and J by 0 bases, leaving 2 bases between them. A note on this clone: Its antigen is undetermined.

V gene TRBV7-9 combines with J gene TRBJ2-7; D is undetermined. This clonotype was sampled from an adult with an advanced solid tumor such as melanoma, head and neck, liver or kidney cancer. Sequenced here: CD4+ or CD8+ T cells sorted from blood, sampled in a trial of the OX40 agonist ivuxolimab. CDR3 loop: CASSVSYEQYF. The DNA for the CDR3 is TGTGCCAGCAGCGTCTCCTACGAGCAGTACTTC. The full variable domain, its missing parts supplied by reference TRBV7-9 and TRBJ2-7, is DTGVSQNPRHKITKRGQNVTFRCDPISEHNRLYWYRQTLGQGPEFLTYFQNEAQLEKSRLLSDRFSAERPKGSFSTLEIQRTEQGDSAMYLCASSVSYEQYFGPGTRLTVT.